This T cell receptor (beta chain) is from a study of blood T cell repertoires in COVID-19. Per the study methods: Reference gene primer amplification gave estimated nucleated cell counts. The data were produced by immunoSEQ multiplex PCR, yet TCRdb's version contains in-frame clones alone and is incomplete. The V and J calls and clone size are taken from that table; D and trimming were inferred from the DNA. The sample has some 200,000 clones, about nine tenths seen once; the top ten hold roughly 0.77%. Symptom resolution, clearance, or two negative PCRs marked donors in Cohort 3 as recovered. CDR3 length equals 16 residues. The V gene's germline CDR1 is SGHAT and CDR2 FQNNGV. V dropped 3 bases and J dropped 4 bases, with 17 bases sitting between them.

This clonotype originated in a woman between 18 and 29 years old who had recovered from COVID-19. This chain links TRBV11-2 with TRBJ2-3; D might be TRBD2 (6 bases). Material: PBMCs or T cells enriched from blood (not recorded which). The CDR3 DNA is TGTGCCAGCAGCTTTGGCGCGGGACGGTCGGCAGATACGCAGTATTTT. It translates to CASSFGAGRSADTQYF.